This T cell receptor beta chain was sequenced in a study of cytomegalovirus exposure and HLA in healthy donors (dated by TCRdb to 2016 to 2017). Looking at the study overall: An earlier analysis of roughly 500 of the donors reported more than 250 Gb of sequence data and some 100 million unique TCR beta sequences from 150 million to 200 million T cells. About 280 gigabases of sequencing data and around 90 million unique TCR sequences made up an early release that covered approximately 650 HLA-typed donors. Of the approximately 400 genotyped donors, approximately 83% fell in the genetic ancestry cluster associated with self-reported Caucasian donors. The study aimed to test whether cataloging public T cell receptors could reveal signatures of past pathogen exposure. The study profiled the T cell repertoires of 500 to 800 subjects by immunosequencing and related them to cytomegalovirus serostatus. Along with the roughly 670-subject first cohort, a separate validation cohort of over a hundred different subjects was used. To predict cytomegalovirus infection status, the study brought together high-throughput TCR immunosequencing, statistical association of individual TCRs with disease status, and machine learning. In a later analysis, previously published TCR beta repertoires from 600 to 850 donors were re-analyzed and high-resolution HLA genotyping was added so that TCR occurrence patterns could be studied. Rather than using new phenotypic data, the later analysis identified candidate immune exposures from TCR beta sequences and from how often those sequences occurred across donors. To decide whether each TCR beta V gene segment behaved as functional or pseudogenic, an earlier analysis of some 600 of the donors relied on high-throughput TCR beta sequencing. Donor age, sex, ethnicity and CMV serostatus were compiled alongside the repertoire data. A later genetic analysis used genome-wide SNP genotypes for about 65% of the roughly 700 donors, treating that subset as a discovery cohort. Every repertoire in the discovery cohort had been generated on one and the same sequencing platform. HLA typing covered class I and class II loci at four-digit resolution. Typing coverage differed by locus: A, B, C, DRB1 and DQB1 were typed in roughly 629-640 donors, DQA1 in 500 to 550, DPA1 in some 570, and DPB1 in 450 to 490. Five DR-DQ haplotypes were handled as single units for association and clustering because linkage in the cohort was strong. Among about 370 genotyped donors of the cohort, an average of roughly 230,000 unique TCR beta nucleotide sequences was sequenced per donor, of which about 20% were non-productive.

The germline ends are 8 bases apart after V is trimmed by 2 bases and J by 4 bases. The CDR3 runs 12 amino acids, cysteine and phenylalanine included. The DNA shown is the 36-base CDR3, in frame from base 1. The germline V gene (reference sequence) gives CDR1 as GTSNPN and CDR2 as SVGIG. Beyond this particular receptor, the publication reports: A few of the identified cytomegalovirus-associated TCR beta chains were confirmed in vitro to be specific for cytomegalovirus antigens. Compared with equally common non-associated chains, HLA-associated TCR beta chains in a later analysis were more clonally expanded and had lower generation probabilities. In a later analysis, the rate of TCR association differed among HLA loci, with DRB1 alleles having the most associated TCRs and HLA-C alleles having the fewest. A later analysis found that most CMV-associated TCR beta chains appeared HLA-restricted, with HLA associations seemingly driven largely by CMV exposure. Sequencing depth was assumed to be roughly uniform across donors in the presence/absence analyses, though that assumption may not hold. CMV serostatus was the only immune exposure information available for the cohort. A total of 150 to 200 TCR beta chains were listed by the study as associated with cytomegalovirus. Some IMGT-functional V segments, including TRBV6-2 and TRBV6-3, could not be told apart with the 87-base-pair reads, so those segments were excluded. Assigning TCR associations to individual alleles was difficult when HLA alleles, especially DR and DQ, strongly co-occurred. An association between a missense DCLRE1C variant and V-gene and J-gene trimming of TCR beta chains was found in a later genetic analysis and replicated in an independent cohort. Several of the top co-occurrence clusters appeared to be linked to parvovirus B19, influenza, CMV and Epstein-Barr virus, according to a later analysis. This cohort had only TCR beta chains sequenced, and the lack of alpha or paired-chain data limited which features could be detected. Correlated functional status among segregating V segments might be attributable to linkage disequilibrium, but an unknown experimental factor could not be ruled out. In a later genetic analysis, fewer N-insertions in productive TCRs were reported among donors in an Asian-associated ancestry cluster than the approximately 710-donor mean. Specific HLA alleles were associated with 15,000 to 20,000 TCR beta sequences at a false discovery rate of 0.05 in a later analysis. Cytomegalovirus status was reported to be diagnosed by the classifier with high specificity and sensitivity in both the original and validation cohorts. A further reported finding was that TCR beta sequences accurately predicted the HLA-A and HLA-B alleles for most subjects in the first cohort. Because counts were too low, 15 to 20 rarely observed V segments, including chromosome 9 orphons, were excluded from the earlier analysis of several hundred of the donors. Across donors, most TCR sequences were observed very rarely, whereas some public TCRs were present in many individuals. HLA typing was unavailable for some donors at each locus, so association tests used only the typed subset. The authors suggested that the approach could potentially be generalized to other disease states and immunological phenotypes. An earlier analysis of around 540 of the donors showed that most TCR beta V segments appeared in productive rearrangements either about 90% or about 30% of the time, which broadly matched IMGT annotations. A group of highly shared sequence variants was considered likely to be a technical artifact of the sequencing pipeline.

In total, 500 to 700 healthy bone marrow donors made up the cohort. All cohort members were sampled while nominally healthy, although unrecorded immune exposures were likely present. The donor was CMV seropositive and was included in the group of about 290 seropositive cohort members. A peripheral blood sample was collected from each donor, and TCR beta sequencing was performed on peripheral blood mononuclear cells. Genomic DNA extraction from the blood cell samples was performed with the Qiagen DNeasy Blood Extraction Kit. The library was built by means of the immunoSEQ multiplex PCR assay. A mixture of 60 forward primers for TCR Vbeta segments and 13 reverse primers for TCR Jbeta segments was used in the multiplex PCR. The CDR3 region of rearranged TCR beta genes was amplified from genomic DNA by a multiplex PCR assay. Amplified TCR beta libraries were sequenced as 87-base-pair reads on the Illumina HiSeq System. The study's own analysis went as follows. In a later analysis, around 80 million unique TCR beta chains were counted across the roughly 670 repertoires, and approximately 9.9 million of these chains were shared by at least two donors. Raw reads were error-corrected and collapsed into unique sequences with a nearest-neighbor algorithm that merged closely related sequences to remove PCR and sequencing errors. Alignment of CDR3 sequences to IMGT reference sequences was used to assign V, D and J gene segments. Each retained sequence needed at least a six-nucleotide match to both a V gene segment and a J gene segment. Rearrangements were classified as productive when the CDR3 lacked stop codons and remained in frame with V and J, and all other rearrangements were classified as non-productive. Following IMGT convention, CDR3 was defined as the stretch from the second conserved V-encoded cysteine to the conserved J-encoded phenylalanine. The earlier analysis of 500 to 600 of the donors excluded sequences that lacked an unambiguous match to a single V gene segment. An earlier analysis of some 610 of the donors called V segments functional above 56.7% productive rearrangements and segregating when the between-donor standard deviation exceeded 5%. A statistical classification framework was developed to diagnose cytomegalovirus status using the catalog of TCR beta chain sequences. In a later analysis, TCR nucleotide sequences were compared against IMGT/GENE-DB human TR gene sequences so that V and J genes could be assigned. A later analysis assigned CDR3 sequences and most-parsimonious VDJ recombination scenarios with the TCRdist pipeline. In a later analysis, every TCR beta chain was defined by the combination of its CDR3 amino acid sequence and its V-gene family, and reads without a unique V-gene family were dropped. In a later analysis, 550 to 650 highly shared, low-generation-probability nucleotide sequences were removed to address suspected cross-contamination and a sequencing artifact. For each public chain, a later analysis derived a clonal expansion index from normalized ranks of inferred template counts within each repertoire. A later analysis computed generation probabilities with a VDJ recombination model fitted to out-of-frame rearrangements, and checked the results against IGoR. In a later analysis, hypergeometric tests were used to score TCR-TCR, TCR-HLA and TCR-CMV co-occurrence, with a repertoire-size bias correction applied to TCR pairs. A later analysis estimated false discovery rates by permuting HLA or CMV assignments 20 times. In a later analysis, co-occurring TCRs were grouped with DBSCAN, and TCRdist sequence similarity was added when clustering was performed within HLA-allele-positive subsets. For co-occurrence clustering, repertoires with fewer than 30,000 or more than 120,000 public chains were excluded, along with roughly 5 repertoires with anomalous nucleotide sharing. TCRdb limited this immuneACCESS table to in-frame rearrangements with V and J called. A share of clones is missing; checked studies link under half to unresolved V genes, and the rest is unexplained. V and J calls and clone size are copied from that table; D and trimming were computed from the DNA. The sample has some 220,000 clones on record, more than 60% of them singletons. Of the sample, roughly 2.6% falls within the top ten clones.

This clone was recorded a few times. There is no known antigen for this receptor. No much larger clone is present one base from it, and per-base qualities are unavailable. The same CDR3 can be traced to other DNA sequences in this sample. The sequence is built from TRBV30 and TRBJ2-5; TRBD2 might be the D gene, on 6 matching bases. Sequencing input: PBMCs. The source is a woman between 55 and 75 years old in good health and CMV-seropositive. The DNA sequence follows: TGTGCCTGGAGTCCCGGGGGAGAGACCCAGTACTTC. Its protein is CAWSPGGETQYF. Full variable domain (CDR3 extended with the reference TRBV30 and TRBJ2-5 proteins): SQTIHQWPATLVQPVGSPLSLECTVEGTSNPNLYWYRQAAGRGLQLLFYSVGIGQISSEVPQNLSASRPQDRQFILSSKKLLLSDSGFYLCAWSPGGETQYFGPGTRLLVL.